The 11 T cell receptor beta chains reported below all come from one sample, sequenced in a study of T-cell reconstitution after alpha-beta-depleted transplantation in children. Unique molecular identifiers were incorporated into the prepared TCRbeta library. TCRdb re-called the PCR reads with MiXCR, one entry per CDR3 protein. Here the sample spans fewer than 350,000 distinct CDR3 sequences, about a tenth being singletons. Specimen: PBMCs, collected before TCRalphabeta/CD19-depleted stem cell transplant. Every receptor here comes from a boy under two years old with acute myeloid leukemia, due to receive a stem cell transplant.

This clonotype was recorded many times. The CDR3, as DNA: TGTGCCAGCAGCCAAGAGTCTGGGGGAAGCAGGAGTGAGCCCCAGCATTTT. It codes for CASSQESGGSRSEPQHF. The rearrangement joins TRBV4-2 to TRBJ1-5; the D gene is possibly TRBD1 (5 bases). V gave up 0 bases and J gave up 8 bases, with 20 bases separating them. CDR1 and CDR2 (germline): LGHNA, YNFKEQ. The CDR3 consists of 17 residues.

The rearrangement links TRBV23-1 to TRBJ1-5; the D is unclear. TRBV23-1 is placed among ORFs of uncertain function. V lost 0 bases to trimming and J lost 3 bases, with 9 bases between them. This CDR3 contains 15 residues. In DNA form, the CDR3 reads TGCGCCAGCAGTCAATCGGAGGCCAACAATCAGCCCCAGCATTTT. Residues: CASSQSEANNQPQHF.

This clonotype was observed at least ten times. CDR3 nucleotides: TGCAGCGGTCCGATCTTTTCGGGGTCCAATGAGCAGTTCTTC. This sequence encodes CSGPIFSGSNEQFF. The chain links TRBV29-1 to TRBJ2-1, with a weak D call TRBD2 (5 bases). V lost 7 bases and J lost 6, with 19 bases in between. Germline V gene lookup returns CDR1 SQVTM and CDR2 ANQGSEA. The CDR3 contains 14 residues.

In its sample, this clonotype was seen many times. The V call is TRBV19, the J call TRBJ2-3; the D gene could be TRBD1 or TRBD2 (5 bases each). The V end lost 3 bases, the J end lost 1 base, and 11 bases lay between the germline ends. The germline CDR1 and CDR2 sequences are LNHDA and SQIVND (reference sequence). This CDR3 contains 15 residues. CDR3 sequence (DNA): TGTGCCAGTAGTATCGACAGAGCGGGCACAGATACGCAGTATTTT. Residues: CASSIDRAGTDTQYF.

The table lists this clonotype with many counts. The chain is built from TRBV29-1 and TRBJ2-5, with TRBD2 matching 14 bases. The CDR3 spans 14 residues. The V gene end was trimmed by 4 bases and the J gene end by 4 bases; junction bases not matched to a gene: 2. Germline V CDR1 and CDR2: SQVTM, ANQGSEA. CDR3 region: CSVVTSGRGETQYF. In nucleotides, the CDR3 is TGCAGCGTTGTGACTAGCGGGAGGGGAGAGACCCAGTACTTC. Filled out from reference TRBV29-1 and TRBJ2-5, the complete variable domain reads SAVISQKPSRDICQRGTSLTIQCQVDSQVTMMFWYRQQPGQSLTLIATANQGSEATYESGFVIDKFPISRPNLTFSTLTVSNMSPEDSSIYLCSVVTSGRGETQYFGPGTRLLVL.

In this sample, this clonotype turned up a few times. V usage is TRBV6-1 and J usage is TRBJ1-5, with TRBD1 as a possible D gene (6 bases). Deletions cut 8 bases from V and 3 bases from J, with 14 bases between. Germline-derived CDR1 and CDR2 are MNHNS and SASEGT. The CDR3 sequence is 14 residues long. The CDR3 here is CASLMSGANQPQHF. The DNA for the CDR3 is TGTGCCAGCCTTATGTCGGGGGCCAATCAGCCCCAGCATTTT.

A few counts support this clonotype. The chain carries TRBV30 and TRBJ2-2; 9 bases map to TRBD2. Germline V lookup: CDR1 GTSNPN, CDR2 SVGIG (reference sequence). CDR3 length: 18 amino acids. V lost 1 base to trimming and J lost 0 bases; unmatched junction nucleotides: 9. The CDR3 bases are TGTGCCTGGAGTGGATGGGTAGCGGGGGCAGCGAACACCGGGGAGCTGTTTTTT. Its protein is CAWSGWVAGAANTGELFF. The full variable domain, its missing parts supplied by reference TRBV30 and TRBJ2-2, is SQTIHQWPATLVQPVGSPLSLECTVEGTSNPNLYWYRQAAGRGLQLLFYSVGIGQISSEVPQNLSASRPQDRQFILSSKKLLLSDSGFYLCAWSGWVAGAANTGELFFGEGSRLTVL.

This clonotype has ten or more counts. The V and J genes are TRBV7-9 and TRBJ2-6, with D perhaps TRBD1 (6 bases). Per germline, CDR1 SEHNR and CDR2 FQNEAQ (reference sequence). This CDR3 is built from 15 residues. V dropped 2 bases and J dropped 4 bases, with 9 bases sitting between them. The CDR3 nucleotides are TGTGCCAGCAGCTTAAACAGGGTCGGGGCCAACGTCCTGACTTTC. It specifies CASSLNRVGANVLTF.

This clonotype was seen at least ten times. This CDR3 is CASSFWGGRGGYGYTF. Written as DNA, the CDR3 is TGTGCCAGCAGTTTTTGGGGAGGGAGGGGAGGCTATGGCTACACCTTC. The chain couples TRBV12-3 or TRBV12-4 to TRBJ1-2, with D possibly TRBD1 on 5 matching bases. Trimming removed 3 bases from V and 4 bases from J, with 18 bases in between. The CDR3 runs 16 residues.

V and J are TRBV29-1 and TRBJ1-2; the D is unclear. Trimming cost V 7 bases and J 0 bases, with 15 bases left between them. The germline V gene has CDR1 SQVTM and CDR2 ANQGSEA. The CDR3 sequence is 14 residues long. The CDR3 DNA is TGCAGCGCGAGTTTGGCCCCCGCTAACTATGGCTACACCTTC. As protein: CSASLAPANYGYTF.

This chain uses TRBV12-3 or TRBV12-4 with TRBJ1-2; D unresolved. Trimming left V 8 bases short and J 0 bases short, with 16 bases between. The CDR3 has 15 amino acids. CDR3 sequence: CASGLEEATNYGYTF. The DNA of the CDR3 is TGTGCCAGCGGATTGGAGGAAGCAACTAACTATGGCTACACCTTC.